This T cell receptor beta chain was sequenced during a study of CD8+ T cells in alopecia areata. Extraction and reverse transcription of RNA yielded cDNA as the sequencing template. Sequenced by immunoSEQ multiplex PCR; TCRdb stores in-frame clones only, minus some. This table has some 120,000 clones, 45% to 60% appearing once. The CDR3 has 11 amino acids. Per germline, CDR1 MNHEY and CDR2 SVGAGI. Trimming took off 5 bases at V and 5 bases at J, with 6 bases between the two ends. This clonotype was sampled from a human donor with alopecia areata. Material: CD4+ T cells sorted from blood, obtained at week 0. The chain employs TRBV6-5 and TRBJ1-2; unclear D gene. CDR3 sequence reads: CASSKGYGYTF. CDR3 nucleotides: TGTGCCAGCAGTAAAGGATATGGCTACACCTTC.